Listed below are T cell receptor beta chains from one sample, sequenced in a study of blood T cell repertoires in COVID-19. The data were produced by immunoSEQ multiplex PCR, yet TCRdb's version contains in-frame clones alone and is incomplete. The repertoire holds tens of thousands of clones, 86% seen once, with about 2.7% in the top ten. Input material: peripheral blood. The receptors shown here come from a man older than 75 with acute or convalescent COVID-19. Both conserved end residues are part of each CDR3. The D gene is left open where the match is weak. Only part of the rows carry a size: once, few, many, or a class if the clone is expanded.

>TRBV12-5|14|-|TRBD1|TRBJ1-5
CASGSGQEFQPQHF
TGTGCTAGTGGTTCTGGACAGGAGTTTCAGCCCCAGCATTTT
>TRBV7-9|16|-|TRBD1|TRBJ1-5
CASSLGTGQGGQPQHF
TGTGCCAGCAGCTTAGGTACCGGACAGGGCGGGCAGCCCCAGCATTTT
>TRBV4-1|15|-|-|TRBJ2-2
CASSDRERYTGELFF
TGCGCCAGCAGCGACAGAGAACGTTACACCGGGGAGCTGTTTTTT
>TRBV9|14|-|TRBD1|TRBJ1-5
CASSATGSDQPQHF
TGTGCCAGCAGCGCGACAGGGAGCGATCAGCCCCAGCATTTT
>TRBV5-6|15|-|TRBD1|TRBJ2-7
CASTRLQGLWNEQYF
TGTGCCAGCACTAGGTTACAGGGGCTTTGGAACGAGCAGTACTTC
>TRBV5-4|16|-|-|TRBJ2-4
CASSLFSRPGENIQYF
TGTGCCAGCAGCTTGTTTTCTCGTCCAGGGGAAAACATTCAGTACTTC
>TRBV3-1/TRBV3-2|12|-|-|TRBJ2-1
CASSQTGGEQFF
TGTGCCAGCAGCCAAACAGGAGGGGAGCAGTTCTTC
>TRBV25-1|15|-|-|TRBJ1-2
CASSEGALANYGYTF
TGTGCCAGCAGTGAAGGAGCGTTAGCTAACTATGGCTACACCTTC
>TRBV29-1|12|-|TRBD1|TRBJ1-1
CSTYRGITEAFF
TGCAGCACTTACAGGGGGATCACTGAAGCTTTCTTT
>TRBV6-5|14|-|TRBD2|TRBJ2-7
CASSYGTSDYEQYF
TGTGCCAGCAGTTACGGGACTAGCGACTACGAGCAGTACTTC
>TRBV2|13|-|-|TRBJ2-5
CASSDLRAETQYF
TGTGCCAGCAGTGACCTGAGGGCAGAGACCCAGTACTTC
>TRBV29-1|15|-|TRBD1|TRBJ1-1
CSVLVQGTMNTEAFF
TGCAGCGTCCTCGTACAGGGGACCATGAACACTGAAGCTTTCTTT
>TRBV10-1|13|few|-|TRBJ1-2
CASSETGNYGYTF
TGCGCCAGCAGTGAAACAGGGAATTATGGCTACACCTTC
>TRBV7-6|16|-|-|TRBJ1-1
CASSLGLGGVRSEAFF
TGTGCCAGCAGCTTAGGATTAGGTGGAGTGAGAAGTGAAGCTTTCTTT
>TRBV9|13|few|-|TRBJ2-2
CASTSANTGELFF
TGTGCCAGCACCAGCGCGAACACCGGGGAGCTGTTTTTT
>TRBV25-1|15|-|TRBD1|TRBJ1-6
CASSALTGEGSPLHF
TGTGCCAGCAGTGCCCTGACAGGGGAGGGTTCACCCCTCCACTTT
>TRBV12-5|13|-|-|TRBJ1-1
CASGLSGITEAFF
TGTGCTAGTGGTTTGTCGGGGATAACTGAAGCTTTCTTT
>TRBV3-1/TRBV3-2|15|-|-|TRBJ2-5
CASSLVGDSGETQYF
TGTGCCAGCAGCCTTGTCGGGGATAGTGGAGAGACCCAGTACTTC
>TRBV2|12|-|TRBD2|TRBJ2-1
CASSPGLAGDLF
TGTGCCAGCAGCCCCGGACTAGCGGGGGACCTCTTC
>TRBV5-1|15|-|-|TRBJ1-4
CASSRDGGTNEKLFF
TGCGCCAGCAGCCGGGACGGGGGGACTAATGAAAAACTGTTTTTT
>TRBV19|15|few|TRBD1|TRBJ1-6
CASRPPGQGDSPLHF
TGTGCCAGTAGGCCGCCGGGACAGGGGGATTCACCCCTCCACTTT
>TRBV19|14|-|-|TRBJ1-5
CASSQGFGNQPQHF
TGTGCCAGTAGCCAGGGTTTCGGCAATCAGCCCCAGCATTTT
>TRBV29-1|14|-|TRBD2|TRBJ2-5
CSAPGWRGEETQYF
TGCAGCGCCCCAGGTTGGCGGGGGGAAGAGACCCAGTACTTC
>TRBV6-5|13|-|TRBD1|TRBJ1-1
CASSYAGQGGAFF
TGTGCCAGCAGTTACGCGGGACAGGGCGGAGCTTTCTTT
>TRBV5-1|14|-|TRBD2|TRBJ2-5
CASSLDSGGRTQYF
TGCGCCAGCAGCTTGGATAGCGGGGGTAGGACCCAGTACTTC
>TRBV27|16|-|TRBD2|TRBJ2-3
CASSSRTSGGPETQYF
TGTGCCAGCAGTTCCCGGACTAGCGGGGGCCCGGAGACGCAGTATTTT
>TRBV6-6|17|-|TRBD2|TRBJ2-3
CASSRGTSGGSGGTQYF
TGTGCCAGCAGTCGCGGTACTAGCGGGGGGTCCGGGGGTACGCAGTATTTT
>TRBV7-8|14|once|-|TRBJ1-1
CASSKQTGNTEAFF
TGTGCCAGCAGCAAACAGACAGGGAACACTGAAGCTTTCTTT
>TRBV12-3/TRBV12-4|11|-|-|TRBJ1-2
CASTETGGYTF
TGTGCCAGCACCGAAACGGGTGGCTACACCTTC
>TRBV6-6|12|-|-|TRBJ1-4
CAANTGSEKLFF
TGTGCCGCTAACACAGGGAGCGAAAAACTGTTTTTT
>TRBV18|14|-|-|TRBJ1-4
CASSPGSLNEKLFF
TGTGCCAGCTCACCAGGCAGTCTTAATGAAAAACTGTTTTTT
>TRBV2|14|-|-|TRBJ2-5
CASARRRGLETQYF
TGTGCCAGCGCTCGCCGCCGGGGGTTGGAGACCCAGTACTTC
>TRBV3-1/TRBV3-2|14|-|TRBD1|TRBJ1-4
CASSPGTGVEKLFF
TGTGCCAGCAGCCCCGGGACAGGGGTCGAAAAACTGTTTTTT
>TRBV11-3|15|-|-|TRBJ2-5
CASSLANSLGETQYF
TGTGCCAGCAGCTTAGCGAACAGCCTCGGAGAGACCCAGTACTTC
>TRBV18|20|-|TRBD1|TRBJ2-6
CASSLSYTGQGSSGANVLTF
TGTGCCAGCTCACTCTCCTACACGGGACAGGGTTCCTCTGGGGCCAACGTCCTGACTTTC
>TRBV7-9|16|-|TRBD1|TRBJ2-7
CASSLPHRGRDYEQYF
TGTGCCAGCAGCCTCCCCCACAGGGGGCGCGACTACGAGCAGTACTTC
>TRBV5-4|15|-|-|TRBJ1-3
CASSLSSGAGNTIYF
TGTGCCAGCAGCTTGAGCAGCGGTGCTGGAAACACCATATATTTT
>TRBV2|17|-|-|TRBJ2-6
CASSPLPTTSGANVLTF
TGTGCCAGCAGTCCCCTCCCGACAACCTCTGGGGCCAACGTCCTGACTTTC
>TRBV7-8|13|once|-|TRBJ1-1
CASSLGQNTEAFF
TGTGCCAGCAGCTTGGGGCAGAACACTGAAGCTTTCTTT
>TRBV20-1|14|-|-|TRBJ2-7
CSASSPGAGREQYF
TGCAGTGCTAGTTCCCCCGGGGCAGGGAGGGAGCAGTACTTC
>TRBV2|15|medium-sized|TRBD1|TRBJ1-1
CASREDRVTNTEAFF
TGTGCCAGCAGGGAGGACAGGGTAACAAACACTGAAGCTTTCTTT
>TRBV5-6|13|-|-|TRBJ2-2
CASPNPNTGELFF
TGTGCCAGCCCTAATCCGAACACCGGGGAGCTGTTTTTT
>TRBV5-4|16|-|TRBD1|TRBJ1-2
CASSSRRQGAGYGYTF
TGTGCCAGCAGCTCAAGAAGACAGGGGGCCGGGTATGGCTACACCTTC
>TRBV12-3/TRBV12-4|12|-|TRBD1|TRBJ2-5
CASRQGVETQYF
TGTGCCAGCAGACAGGGGGTGGAGACCCAGTACTTC
>TRBV19|14|-|-|TRBJ1-4
CASSMGRSREKLFF
TGTGCCAGTAGTATGGGGAGATCGCGTGAAAAACTGTTTTTT
>TRBV5-1|14|-|-|TRBJ1-3
CASSPGGSGNTIYF
TGCGCCAGCAGCCCCGGAGGCTCTGGAAACACCATATATTTT
>TRBV7-9|15|-|-|TRBJ2-6
CASSPSGSGANVLTF
TGTGCCAGCAGCCCGAGTGGCTCTGGGGCCAACGTCCTGACTTTC
>TRBV5-1|14|-|TRBD1|TRBJ2-5
CASVRTGGGETQYF
TGCGCCAGCGTCCGGACAGGGGGCGGAGAGACCCAGTACTTC
>TRBV6-6|14|-|TRBD1|TRBJ1-5
CASSSTGGAQPQHF
TGTGCCAGCAGTTCTACAGGGGGTGCTCAGCCCCAGCATTTT
>TRBV11-3|12|-|-|TRBJ1-1
CASSPLGGEAFF
TGTGCCAGCAGCCCCCTCGGAGGAGAAGCTTTCTTT
>TRBV7-9|14|-|-|TRBJ1-5
CASSPHQSDQPQHF
TGTGCCAGCAGCCCCCACCAGAGCGACCAGCCCCAGCATTTT
>TRBV6-1|20|-|TRBD1|TRBJ1-6
CASSEVGQGFGYSYNSPLHF
TGTGCCAGCAGTGAAGTAGGACAGGGGTTTGGATATTCCTATAATTCACCCCTCCACTTT